This T cell receptor (beta chain) came from a study of T cell responses to AZD1222 COVID-19 vaccine. The CDR3 loop spans 13 amino acids. The V gene's germline CDR1 is ENHRY and CDR2 SYGVKD. Points on this clone: Its cognate antigen is unknown. A junction boundary mismatches the germline segment, possibly from a read error.

Overall study findings and caveats: Following two doses of AZD1222, Spike-specific TCR breadth and depth rose. Vaccine-associated CD4 TCRs spanned spike, dominant at 160-218 and 743-854. Donors skewed white British and female; clonal diversity was possibly underestimated. Reportedly, nearly half the spike-specific TCRs target unmutated variant regions.

TCRdb's table, derived via immunoSEQ multiplex PCR, lists solely in-frame clones and lacks some. The sample has some 200,000 clones, approximately 94% seen once. The origin of this receptor is an adult in good health. This sequence joins TRBV10-3 and TRBJ2-7; D is unresolved. Source: peripheral blood, taken on day 0 of MenACWY control vaccination. The CDR3 loop is CAISEDNSHEQYF. For the CDR3, the DNA is TGTGCCATCAGTGAGGACAACTCCCACGAGCAGTACTTC.